Reported below is one TCR beta chain. What it binds is not known. TCRdb fed the reads into MiXCR, producing one record per CDR3 protein. This sample carries about half a million distinct CDR3 sequences, around 35% of them seen once, and the ten largest clones take about a sixth. This sample was taken from a study of T cell repertoires in cytomegalovirus infection. For the study at large: Well-studied HLA-B-restricted CMV epitopes were used in the study alongside recently identified HLA-C-restricted ones. Shared public TCR beta signatures pointed to both CMV infection and a matching HLA type. Notes on the study in general: Cumulative public TCR beta family frequency identified carriers of CMV plus the relevant HLA. CMV-specific TCR beta clonotypes restricted by HLA-C were the ones dominating the ex vivo response.

The CDR3 runs to 14 residues. Germline V gene data show CDR1 as SNHLY and CDR2 as FYNNEI. Trimming removed 9 bases from V and 5 bases from J; junction bases left unmatched: 9. The sample was cultured PBMCs, taken from culture after CMV antigen stimulation. The chain combines TRBV2 with TRBJ2-1; 8 bases align to TRBD2. The clonotype comes from a human donor in good health (CMV status not recorded). Some clones in this sample may be carry-over from other donors' samples. CDR3: CARERESANNEQFF. CDR3 in DNA: TGTGCCAGGGAGCGGGAGTCAGCCAACAATGAGCAGTTCTTC.